This TCR beta chain came from a study of T cells in Graves' hyperthyroidism and ophthalmopathy. Germline CDR1 MDHEN, CDR2 SYDVKM. The trim removed 5 bases at V and 4 bases at J, leaving 9 bases unmatched. The CDR3 runs to 16 residues. RNA transcripts were the template for amplifying TCR beta CDR3 regions. First-round RT-PCR with HTBI primers amplified the TCR CDR3 region. TCRdb itself ran the multiplex PCR reads through MiXCR, one entry per CDR3 protein. The sample holds fewer than 650,000 distinct CDR3 sequences; 14% are singletons and the top ten take 6.5% to 9%. As for this clonotype: With a much larger clone just one base away, this may be a read error.

The V and J genes are TRBV28 and TRBJ2-2; TRBD1 aligns across 8 bases. The receptor was isolated from a young woman with Graves' ophthalmopathy. The sequenced material came from blood. The CDR3 loop reads CASSPPGGAGTGELFF. CDR3 nucleotide sequence: TGTGCCAGCAGTCCCCCAGGGGGCGCGGGCACCGGGGAGCTGTTTTTT.